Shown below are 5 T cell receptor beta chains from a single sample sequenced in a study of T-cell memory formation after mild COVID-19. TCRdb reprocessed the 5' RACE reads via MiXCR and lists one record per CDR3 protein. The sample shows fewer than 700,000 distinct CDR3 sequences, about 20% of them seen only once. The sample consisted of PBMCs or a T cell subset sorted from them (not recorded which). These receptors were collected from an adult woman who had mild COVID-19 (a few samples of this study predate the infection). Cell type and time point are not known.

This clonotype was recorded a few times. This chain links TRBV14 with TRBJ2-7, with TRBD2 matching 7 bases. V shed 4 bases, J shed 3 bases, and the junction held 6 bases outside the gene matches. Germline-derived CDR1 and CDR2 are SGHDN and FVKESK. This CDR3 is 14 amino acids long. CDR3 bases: TGTGCCAGCAGCCGCGGGAGCCCCTTCTACGAGCAGTACTTC. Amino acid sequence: CASSRGSPFYEQYF.

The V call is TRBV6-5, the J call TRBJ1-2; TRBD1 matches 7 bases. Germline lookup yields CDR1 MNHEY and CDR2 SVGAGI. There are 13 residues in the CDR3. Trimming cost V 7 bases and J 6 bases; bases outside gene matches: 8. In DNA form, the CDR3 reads TGTGCCAGCACCCTGACAGGGAGGGATGGCTACACCTTC. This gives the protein CASTLTGRDGYTF.

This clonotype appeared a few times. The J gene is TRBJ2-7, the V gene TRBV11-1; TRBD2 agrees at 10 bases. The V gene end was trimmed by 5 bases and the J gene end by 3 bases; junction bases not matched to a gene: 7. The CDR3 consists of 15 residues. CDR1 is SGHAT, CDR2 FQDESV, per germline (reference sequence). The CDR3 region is CASSRQREGGYEQYF. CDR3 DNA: TGTGCCAGCAGCCGACAGCGGGAGGGGGGCTACGAGCAGTACTTC. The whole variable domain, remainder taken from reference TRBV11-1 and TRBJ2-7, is EAEVAQSPRYKITEKSQAVAFWCDPISGHATLYWYRQILGQGPELLVQFQDESVVDDSQLPKDRFSAERLKGVDSTLKIQPAELGDSAMYLCASSRQREGGYEQYFGPGTRLTVT.

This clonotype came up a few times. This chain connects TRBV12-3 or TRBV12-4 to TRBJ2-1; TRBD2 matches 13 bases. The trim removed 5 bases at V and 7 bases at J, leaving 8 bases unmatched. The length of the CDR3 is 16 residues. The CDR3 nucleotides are TGTGCCAGCAGTGGTTGGACTAGCGGGAGTGAAAATGAGCAGTTCTTC. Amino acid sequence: CASSGWTSGSENEQFF.

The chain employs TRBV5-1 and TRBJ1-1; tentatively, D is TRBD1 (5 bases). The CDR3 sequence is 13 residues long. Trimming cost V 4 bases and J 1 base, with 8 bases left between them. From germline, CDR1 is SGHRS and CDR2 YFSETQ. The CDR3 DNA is TGCGCCAGCAGCCAGGGAACGAACACTGAAGCTTTCTTT. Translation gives CASSQGTNTEAFF.